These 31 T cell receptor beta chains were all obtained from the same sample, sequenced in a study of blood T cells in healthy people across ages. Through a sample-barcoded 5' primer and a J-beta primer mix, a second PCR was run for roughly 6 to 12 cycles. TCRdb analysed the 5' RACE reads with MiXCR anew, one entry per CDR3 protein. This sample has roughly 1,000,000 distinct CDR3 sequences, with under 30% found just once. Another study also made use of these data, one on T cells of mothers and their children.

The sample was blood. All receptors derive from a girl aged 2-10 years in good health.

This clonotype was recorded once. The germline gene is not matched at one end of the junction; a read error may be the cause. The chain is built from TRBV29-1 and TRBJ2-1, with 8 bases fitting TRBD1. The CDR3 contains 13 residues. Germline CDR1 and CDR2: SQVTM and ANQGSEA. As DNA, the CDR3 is TGCAGCGGTGAAGGGGACAGGTACAATGAGCAGTTCTTC. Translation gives CSGEGDRYNEQFF.

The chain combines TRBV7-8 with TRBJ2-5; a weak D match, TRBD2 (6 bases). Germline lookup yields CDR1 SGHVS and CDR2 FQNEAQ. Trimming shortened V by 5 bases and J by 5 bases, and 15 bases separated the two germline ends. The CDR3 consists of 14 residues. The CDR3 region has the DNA TGTGCCAGCAGCCATTGGGACTGGGGGGAGACCCAGTACTTC. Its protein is CASSHWDWGETQYF. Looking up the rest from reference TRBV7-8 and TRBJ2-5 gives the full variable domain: GAGVSQSPRYKVAKRGQDVALRCDPISGHVSLFWYQQALGQGPEFLTYFQNEAQLDKSGLPSDRFFAERPEGSVSTLKIQRTQQEDSAVYLCASSHWDWGETQYFGPGTRLLVL.

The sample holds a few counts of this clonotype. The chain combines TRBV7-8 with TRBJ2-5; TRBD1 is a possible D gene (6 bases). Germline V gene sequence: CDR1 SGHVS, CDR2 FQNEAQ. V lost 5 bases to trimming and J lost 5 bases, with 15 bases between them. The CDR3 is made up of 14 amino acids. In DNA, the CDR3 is TGTGCCAGCAGCGGGTTGGGGGCGCGGGAGACCCAGTACTTC. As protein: CASSGLGARETQYF.

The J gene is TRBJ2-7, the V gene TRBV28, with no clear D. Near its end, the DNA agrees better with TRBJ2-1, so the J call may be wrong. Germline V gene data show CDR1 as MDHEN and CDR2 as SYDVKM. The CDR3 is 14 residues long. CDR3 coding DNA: TGTGCCAGCAGTTTATTCGGACCTAACGGGGAGCAGTTCTTC. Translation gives CASSLFGPNGEQFF.

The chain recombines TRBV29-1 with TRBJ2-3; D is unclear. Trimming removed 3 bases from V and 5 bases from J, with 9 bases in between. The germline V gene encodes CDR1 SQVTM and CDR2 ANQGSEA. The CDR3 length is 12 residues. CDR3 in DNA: TGCAGCGTTGATGTGGGGAAAGATACGCAGTATTTT. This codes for CSVDVGKDTQYF.

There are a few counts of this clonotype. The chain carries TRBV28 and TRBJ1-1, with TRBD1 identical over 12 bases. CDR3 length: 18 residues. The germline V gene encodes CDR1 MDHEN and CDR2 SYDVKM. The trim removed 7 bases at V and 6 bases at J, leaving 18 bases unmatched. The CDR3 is CASTLFEGQGARGPEAFF. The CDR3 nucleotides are TGTGCCAGCACCCTTTTCGAGGGACAGGGGGCGCGAGGACCTGAAGCTTTCTTT.

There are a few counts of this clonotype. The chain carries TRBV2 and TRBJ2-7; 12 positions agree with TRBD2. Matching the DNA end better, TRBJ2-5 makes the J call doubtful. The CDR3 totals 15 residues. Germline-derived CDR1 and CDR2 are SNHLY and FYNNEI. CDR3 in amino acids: CATLLAGGDPQTQYF. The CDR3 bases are TGTGCCACCTTACTAGCGGGAGGTGACCCACAGACCCAGTACTTC.

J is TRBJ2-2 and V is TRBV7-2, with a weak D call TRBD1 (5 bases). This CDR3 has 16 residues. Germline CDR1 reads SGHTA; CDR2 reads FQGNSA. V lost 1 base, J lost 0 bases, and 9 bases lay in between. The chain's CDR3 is CASSLVTVTNTGELFF. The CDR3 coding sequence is TGTGCCAGCAGCTTAGTGACAGTAACGAACACCGGGGAGCTGTTTTTT.

As DNA, the CDR3 is TGTGCCAGCAGTTTTAGCAGGGGGCTCTTCTACGAGCAGTACTTC. This codes for CASSFSRGLFYEQYF. The chain uses TRBV28 and TRBJ2-7, with 8 bases fitting TRBD1. In germline, CDR1 is MDHEN, CDR2 SYDVKM. The CDR3 is made up of 15 amino acids. After removal of 3 bases from V and 3 bases from J, the junction contained 7 bases not matched to a gene.

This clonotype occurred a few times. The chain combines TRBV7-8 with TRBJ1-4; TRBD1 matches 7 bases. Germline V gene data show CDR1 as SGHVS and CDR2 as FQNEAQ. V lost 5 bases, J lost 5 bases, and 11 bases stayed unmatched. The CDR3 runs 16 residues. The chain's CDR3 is CASSPRRGTENEKLFF. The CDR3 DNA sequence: TGTGCCAGCAGCCCCCGGAGAGGGACAGAGAATGAAAAACTGTTTTTT.

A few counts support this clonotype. CDR3 coding DNA: TGTGCCAGCAGTTCCTCAAGTGGGGGAGCTTTCTTT. This encodes CASSSSSGGAFF. The chain uses TRBV28 and TRBJ1-1; D is possibly TRBD1 (5 bases). V shed 4 bases and J shed 10 bases, with 13 bases lying between them. Germline values: CDR1 MDHEN, CDR2 SYDVKM. The length of the CDR3 is 12 residues.

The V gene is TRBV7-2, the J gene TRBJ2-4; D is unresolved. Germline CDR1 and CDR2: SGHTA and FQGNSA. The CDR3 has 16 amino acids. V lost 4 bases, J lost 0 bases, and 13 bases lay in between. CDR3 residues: CASSSGSTVAKNIQYF. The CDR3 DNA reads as TGTGCCAGCAGCTCCGGTAGCACGGTAGCCAAAAACATTCAGTACTTC.

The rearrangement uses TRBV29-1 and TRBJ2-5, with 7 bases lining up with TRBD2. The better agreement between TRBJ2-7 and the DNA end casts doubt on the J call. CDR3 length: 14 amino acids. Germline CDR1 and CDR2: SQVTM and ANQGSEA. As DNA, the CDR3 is TGCAGCGTTGAATCTTCTAGCGGCTCCTACGAGCAGTACTTC. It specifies CSVESSSGSYEQYF.

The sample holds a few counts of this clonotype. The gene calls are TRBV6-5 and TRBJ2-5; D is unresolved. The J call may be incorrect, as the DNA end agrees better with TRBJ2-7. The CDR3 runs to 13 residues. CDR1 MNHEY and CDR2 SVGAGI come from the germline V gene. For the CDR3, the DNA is TGTGCCAGCAGGACCTCAAACTCCTACGAGCAGTACTTC. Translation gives CASRTSNSYEQYF.

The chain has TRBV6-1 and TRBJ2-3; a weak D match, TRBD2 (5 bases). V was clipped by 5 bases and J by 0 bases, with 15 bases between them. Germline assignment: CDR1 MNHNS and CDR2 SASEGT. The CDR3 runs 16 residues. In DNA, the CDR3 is TGTGCCAGCAGTCCCGGGGTGGCGGTGAGCACAGATACGCAGTATTTT. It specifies CASSPGVAVSTDTQYF.

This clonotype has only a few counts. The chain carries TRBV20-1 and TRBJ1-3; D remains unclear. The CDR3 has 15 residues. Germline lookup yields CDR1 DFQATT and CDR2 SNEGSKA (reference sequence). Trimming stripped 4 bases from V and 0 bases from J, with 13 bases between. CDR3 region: CSANWLESSGNTIYF. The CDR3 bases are TGCAGTGCTAATTGGTTAGAGAGCTCTGGAAACACCATATATTTT.

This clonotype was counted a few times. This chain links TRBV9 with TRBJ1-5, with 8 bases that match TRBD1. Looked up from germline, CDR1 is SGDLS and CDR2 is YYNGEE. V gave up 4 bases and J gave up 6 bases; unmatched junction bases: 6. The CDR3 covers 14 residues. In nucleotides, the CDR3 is TGTGCCAGCAGCTCTGCAGGGGGCGTTCAGCCCCAGCATTTT. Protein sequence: CASSSAGGVQPQHF.

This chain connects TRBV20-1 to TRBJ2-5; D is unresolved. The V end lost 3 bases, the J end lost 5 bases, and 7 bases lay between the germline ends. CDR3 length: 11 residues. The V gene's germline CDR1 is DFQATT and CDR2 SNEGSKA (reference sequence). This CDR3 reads CSASNRETQYF. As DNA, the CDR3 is TGCAGTGCTAGCAACCGGGAGACCCAGTACTTC.

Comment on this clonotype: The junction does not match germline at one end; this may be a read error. In DNA, the CDR3 is TGTGCCAGCACCGCCGGGGCTAGCGCACAAGAGGCCCAGTACTTC. Protein sequence: CASTAGASAQEAQYF. The chain couples TRBV28 to TRBJ2-5, with D perhaps TRBD2 (6 bases). The CDR3 is 15 amino acids. The V gene's germline CDR1 is MDHEN and CDR2 SYDVKM.

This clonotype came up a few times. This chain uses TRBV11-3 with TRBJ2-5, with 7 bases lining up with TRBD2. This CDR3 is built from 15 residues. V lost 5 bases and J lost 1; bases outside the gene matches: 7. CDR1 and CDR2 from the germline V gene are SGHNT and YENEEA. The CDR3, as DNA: TGTGCCAGCAGCCCGCCCCCGGGAGGCCAAGAGACCCAGTACTTC. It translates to CASSPPPGGQETQYF.

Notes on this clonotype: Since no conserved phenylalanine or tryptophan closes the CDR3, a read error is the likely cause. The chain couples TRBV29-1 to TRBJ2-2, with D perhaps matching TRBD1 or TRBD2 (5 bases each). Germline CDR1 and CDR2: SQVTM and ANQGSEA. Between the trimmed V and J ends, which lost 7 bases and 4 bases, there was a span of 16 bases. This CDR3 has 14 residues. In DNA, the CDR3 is TGCAGCGGGGCCGGGACCGACACCACCGGGGAGCTGTTTTCT. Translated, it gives CSGAGTDTTGELFS.

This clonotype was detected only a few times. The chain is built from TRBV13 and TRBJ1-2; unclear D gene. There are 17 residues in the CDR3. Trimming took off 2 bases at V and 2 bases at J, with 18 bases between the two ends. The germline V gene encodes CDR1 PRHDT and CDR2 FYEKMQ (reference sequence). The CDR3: CASSLWARGKKNYGYTF. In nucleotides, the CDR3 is TGTGCCAGCAGCTTATGGGCAAGAGGGAAGAAAAACTATGGCTACACCTTC.

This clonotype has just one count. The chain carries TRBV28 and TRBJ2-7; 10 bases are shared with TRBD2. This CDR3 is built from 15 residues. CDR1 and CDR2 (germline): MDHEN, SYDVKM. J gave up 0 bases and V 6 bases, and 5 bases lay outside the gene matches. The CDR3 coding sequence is TGTGCCAGCAGGGAAGCGGGAGGGCCCTCCTACGAGCAGTACTTC. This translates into CASREAGGPSYEQYF.

CDR3 nucleotides: TGCAGCGTTTTTTCAACCAGCTCCTACAATGAGCAGTTCTTC. It codes for CSVFSTSSYNEQFF. The chain carries TRBV29-1 and TRBJ2-1; D unresolved. This CDR3 spans 14 amino acids. Trimming shortened V by 5 bases and J by 0 bases, and 11 bases separated the two germline ends. Looked up from germline, CDR1 is SQVTM and CDR2 is ANQGSEA.

Written as DNA, the CDR3 is TGTGCCAGCAGCCCGGGGGGGGGAGGCACTGAAGCTTTCTTT. Protein: CASSPGGGGTEAFF. J is TRBJ1-1 and V is TRBV7-2; D perhaps matches TRBD1 (5 bases). The CDR3 spans 14 residues. V lost 5 bases and J 4 bases, leaving 14 bases between the germline ends. CDR1 is SGHTA, CDR2 FQGNSA, per germline. The full variable domain, its missing parts supplied by reference TRBV7-2 and TRBJ1-1, is GAGVSQSPSNKVTEKGKDVELRCDPISGHTALYWYRQSLGQGLEFLIYFQGNSAPDKSGLPSDRFSAERTGGSVSTLTIQRTQQEDSAVYLCASSPGGGGTEAFFGQGTRLTVV.

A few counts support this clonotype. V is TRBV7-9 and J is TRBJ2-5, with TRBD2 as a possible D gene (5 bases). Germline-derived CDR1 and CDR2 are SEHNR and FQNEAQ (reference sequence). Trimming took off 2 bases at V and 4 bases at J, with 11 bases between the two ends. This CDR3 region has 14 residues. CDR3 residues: CASSLFGVVETQYF. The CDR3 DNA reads TGTGCCAGCAGCTTATTCGGGGTGGTAGAGACCCAGTACTTC.

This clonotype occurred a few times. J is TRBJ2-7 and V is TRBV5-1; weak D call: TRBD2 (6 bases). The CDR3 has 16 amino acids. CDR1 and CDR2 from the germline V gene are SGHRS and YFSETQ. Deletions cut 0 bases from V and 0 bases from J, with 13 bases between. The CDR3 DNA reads TGCGCCAGCAGCTTGGTCGGCGGAGGGAGCTCCTACGAGCAGTACTTC. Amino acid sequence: CASSLVGGGSSYEQYF.

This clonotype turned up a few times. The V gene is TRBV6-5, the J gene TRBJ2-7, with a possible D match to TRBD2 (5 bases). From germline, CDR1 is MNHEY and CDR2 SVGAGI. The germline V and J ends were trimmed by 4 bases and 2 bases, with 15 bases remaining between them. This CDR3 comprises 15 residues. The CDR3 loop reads CASSSDWTYTYEQYF. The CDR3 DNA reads TGTGCCAGCAGTTCCGATTGGACTTACACCTACGAGCAGTACTTC.

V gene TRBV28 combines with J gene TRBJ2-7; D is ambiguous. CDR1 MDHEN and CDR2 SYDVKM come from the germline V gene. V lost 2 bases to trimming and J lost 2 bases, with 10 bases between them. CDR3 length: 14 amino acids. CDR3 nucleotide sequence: TGTGCCAGCAGTTTAATTCTAGTCCCCTACGAGCAGTACTTC. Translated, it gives CASSLILVPYEQYF.

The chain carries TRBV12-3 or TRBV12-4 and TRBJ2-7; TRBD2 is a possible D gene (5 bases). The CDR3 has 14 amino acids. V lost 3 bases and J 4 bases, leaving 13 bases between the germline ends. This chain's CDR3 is CASSFVDSQYEQYF. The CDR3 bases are TGTGCCAGCAGTTTCGTGGACTCGCAGTACGAGCAGTACTTC.

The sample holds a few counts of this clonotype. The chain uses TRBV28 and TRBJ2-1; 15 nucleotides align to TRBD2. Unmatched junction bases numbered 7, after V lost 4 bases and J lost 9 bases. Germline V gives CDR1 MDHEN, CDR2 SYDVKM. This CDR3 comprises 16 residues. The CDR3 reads CASSSIGLAGGVEQFF. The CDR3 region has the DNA TGTGCCAGCAGTTCAATCGGACTAGCGGGAGGGGTTGAGCAGTTCTTC.